Included here is one TCR beta chain sequence, with context. The data originate from a study of regulatory T cells in long-lasting Graves disease. As for time point: newly diagnosed GD, antithyroid drugs for less than 3 months. The TCR library used RNA extracted from PBMCs. Graves' disease diagnoses followed American Thyroid Association guidelines. Each patient gave around 8.1 milliliters of EDTA-anticoagulated peripheral blood. Arm-PCR of CDR3 regions with iRepertoire HTBI primers generated TCR beta libraries. Original handling: Samples revealed 60 to 70 TRBV and over twelve TRBJ segments. TCRdb re-called the multiplex PCR reads with MiXCR, one entry per CDR3 protein. Clone size and V and J calls follow TCRdb, not the original study. The sample includes 450,000 to 500,000 distinct CDR3 sequences, 15% to 20% of them seen just once. CDR1 KGHSH and CDR2 LQKENI come from the germline V gene. This CDR3 has 14 amino acids. V was shortened by 6 bases and J by 4 bases, with 14 bases between the two germline ends.

The same specimen was also included in a second study, on T cells in Graves' hyperthyroidism and ophthalmopathy. That work contributes: A 13 V-J signature model discriminated ophthalmopathy versus stable hyperthyroidism.

The receptor comes from a man aged 40-49 years with Graves disease. The sequenced sample was peripheral blood mononuclear cells (PBMCs), obtained at new diagnosis, from a patient treated with antithyroid drugs. V gene TRBV18 combines with J gene TRBJ2-3; D is unresolved. CDR3 sequence (DNA): TGTGCCAGCTCGTCCACCGAGGACCCAGATACGCAGTATTTT. This encodes CASSSTEDPDTQYF.